Below, 26 T cell receptor beta chains from the same sample are listed, as sequenced in a study of tumor-infiltrating lymphocytes in primary liver carcinoma. Germline DNA was also extracted, and blood RNA derived from unsorted whole blood. Making TCR beta cDNA involved roughly 500 ng total RNA and a constant-region primer. It was through three nested multiplex PCR rounds of slightly modified ARM-PCR that TCR beta libraries arose. TRBV1-TRBV30 forward primers paired with a C-beta reverse primer were used in the first two PCR rounds, which ran around 10 cycles each. TCRdb recomputed calls from the multiplex PCR reads with MiXCR, one row per CDR3 protein. The table lists approximately 300,000 distinct CDR3 sequences, 55% to 65% of them singletons. The material sequenced was peripheral blood. The receptor source for this set is a man in his forties with primary liver carcinoma and hepatitis B virus infection.

This clonotype was recorded at least ten times. The V call is TRBV29-1, the J call TRBJ2-2; D is uncertain. The CDR3 sequence is 12 residues long. Germline lookup yields CDR1 SQVTM and CDR2 ANQGSEA. Trimming pared 4 bases from V and 4 bases from J, leaving 7 bases between. CDR3 bases: TGCAGCGTTGGGACCCTCACCGGGGAGCTGTTTTTT. It codes for CSVGTLTGELFF.

Comments on this clonotype: This may come from a read error, since a much larger clone is one base off. The V call is TRBV29-1, the J call TRBJ1-5; no clear D gene. CDR1 SQVTM and CDR2 ANQGSEA come from the germline V gene. The CDR3 contains 12 residues. CDR3 nucleotide sequence: TGCAGCGTTGCGATATACGGTCAGCCCAAGCATTTT. Its protein product is CSVAIYGQPKHF.

Details on this clonotype: An end of the junction differs from the germline gene, which may be a read error. The CDR3, as DNA: TGCAGCGTTGTAGGGCGGGACCGCACACGAAGCACAGGTACGCAGTATTTT. Its protein product is CSVVGRDRTRSTGTQYF. The chain is built from TRBV29-1 and TRBJ2-3; a possible D gene is TRBD2 (6 bases). The CDR3 covers 17 residues. CDR1 and CDR2 (germline): SQVTM, ANQGSEA.

A note on this clonotype: A junction end diverges from the germline sequence, so it may reflect a read error. This rearrangement joins TRBV30 to TRBJ1-6; D gene ambiguous. The germline CDR1 and CDR2 sequences are GTSNPN and SVGIG (reference sequence). This CDR3 comprises 13 residues. In DNA form, the CDR3 reads TGTGCCTGGAGTGCCCCTGGGGATTCACCCATCCACTTT. It is translated as CAWSAPGDSPIHF.

For this clonotype: Being one base from a much bigger clone, this may be a read error. The rearrangement joins TRBV29-1 to TRBJ2-5; D unclear. The CDR3 is made up of 14 amino acids. In germline, CDR1 is SQVTM, CDR2 ANQGSEA. This CDR3 is CSAISGSLKETQYF. Here the CDR3 DNA reads TGCAGTGCCATATCGGGTTCACTAAAAGAGACCCAGTACTTC.

A word on this clonotype: One base away lies a much larger clone, so this may be a sequencing read error. V usage is TRBV12-3 or TRBV12-4 and J usage is TRBJ1-5, with TRBD1 matching 8 bases. The V segment lost 6 bases and the J segment 7 bases; nucleotides outside the gene matches: 8. This CDR3 is built from 14 residues. The CDR3 bases are TGTGCCAGCAGCCATACAGGGGGAGGGCAGCCCCAGCATTTT. It is translated as CASSHTGGGQPQHF.

The sample holds many counts of this clonotype. The chain recombines TRBV6-1 with TRBJ1-3; TRBD1 matches 7 bases. This CDR3 is built from 13 residues. Trimming at V came to 8 bases and at J to 2 bases, leaving 3 bases not matched to a gene. The germline V gene encodes CDR1 MNHNS and CDR2 SASEGT. In DNA form, the CDR3 reads TGTGCCAGCGGGACAGCCCCTGGAAACACCATATATTTT. This encodes CASGTAPGNTIYF.

On this clonotype itself: At one boundary the junction diverges from the germline segment, which might be a read error. This CDR3 is CASSLASGSGYDQYF. CDR3 nucleotide sequence: TGTGCCAGCAGCTTAGCGTCGGGCAGCGGATACGATCAGTACTTC. The chain combines TRBV11-1 with TRBJ2-7, with a possible D match to TRBD2 (5 bases). Germline lookup yields CDR1 SGHAT and CDR2 FQDESV (reference sequence). The CDR3 is 15 residues long.

This rearrangement joins TRBV11-2 to TRBJ2-1; 10 bases are a match to TRBD1. The CDR3 loop spans 16 amino acids. Looked up from germline, CDR1 is SGHAT and CDR2 is FQNNGV. J was trimmed by 10 bases and V by 3 bases; bases with no gene match: 12. The CDR3 region is CASSLSFGTGANEQFF. CDR3 DNA: TGTGCCAGCAGCTTGAGTTTTGGGACAGGGGCCAACGAGCAGTTCTTC.

Ten or more counts support this clonotype. The chain uses TRBV19 and TRBJ2-7; D might be TRBD1 (5 bases). The CDR3 is made up of 14 amino acids. Germline loops: CDR1 LNHDA, CDR2 SQIVND (reference sequence). V shed 7 bases and J shed 2 bases, with 15 bases lying between them. The CDR3 DNA reads TGTGCCAGTACCCTAGGAACAGGACCCTACGAGCAGTACTTC. Translated, it gives CASTLGTGPYEQYF. Full variable domain (remainder filled in from reference TRBV19 and TRBJ2-7): DGGITQSPKYLFRKEGQNVTLSCEQNLNHDAMYWYRQDPGQGLRLIYYSQIVNDFQKGDIAEGYSVSREKKESFPLTVTSAQKNPTAFYLCASTLGTGPYEQYFGPGTRLTVT.

As to this clonotype: Since a much larger clone is just one base distant, this may be a read error. The chain couples TRBV6-6 to TRBJ2-3; D assignment may be TRBD1 or TRBD2 (5 bases each). CDR3 length equals 15 residues. In germline, CDR1 is MNHNY, CDR2 SVGAGI (reference sequence). The CDR3 DNA reads as TGTGCCAGCAATTACGCCGAGGGGCTCACAGATACGCAGTATTTT. Its translation is CASNYAEGLTDTQYF.

As to this clonotype: A read error may explain this, as a much larger clone is one base away. The chain combines TRBV6-2 or TRBV6-3 with TRBJ2-2; D may be TRBD2 (5 bases). Germline CDR1 reads MNHEY; CDR2 reads SVGEGT. The CDR3 totals 15 residues. CDR3 sequence (DNA): TGTGCCACCAGTTACTCGACCGGGATTATCGGGGAGCTGTTTTTT. This sequence encodes CATSYSTGIIGELFF.

With regard to this clonotype: One junction end disagrees with the germline gene, perhaps due to a read error. The chain has TRBV28 and TRBJ1-2; D gene uncertain. The V gene's germline CDR1 is MDHEN and CDR2 SYDVKM. This CDR3 spans 11 amino acids. CDR3 nucleotides: TGTACCAGCAGTCGATATAGTGGCTACACCTTC. Encoded protein: CTSSRYSGYTF.

Regarding this clonotype: With a much larger clone just one base away, this may be a read error. This chain uses TRBV4-1 with TRBJ1-2; no clear D. Germline V lookup: CDR1 MGHRA, CDR2 YSYEKL. CDR3 size: 15 residues. The CDR3 spells CANSHHGRAPYGYTF. The DNA of the CDR3 is TGCGCCAACAGCCACCATGGGCGGGCCCCATATGGCTACACCTTC.

The gene calls are TRBV11-1 and TRBJ2-3; D tentatively reads TRBD1 or TRBD2 (5 bases each). The CDR3 is made up of 19 amino acids. Germline CDR1 and CDR2: SGHAT and FQDESV (reference sequence). V lost 4 bases to trimming and J lost 1 base, with 24 bases between them. The CDR3 nucleotides are TGTGCCAGCAGCTATGGGGGAAGCTCTGTTGGAGCTCGCACAGATACGCAGTATTTT. Its protein is CASSYGGSSVGARTDTQYF. Together with reference TRBV11-1 and TRBJ2-3, the CDR3 gives the full variable domain: EAEVAQSPRYKITEKSQAVAFWCDPISGHATLYWYRQILGQGPELLVQFQDESVVDDSQLPKDRFSAERLKGVDSTLKIQPAELGDSAMYLCASSYGGSSVGARTDTQYFGPGTRLTVL.

Ten or more counts support this clonotype. V usage is TRBV5-1 and J usage is TRBJ2-3; D call uncertain. The germline V and J ends were trimmed by 0 bases and 2 bases, with 7 bases remaining between them. Germline V gene sequence: CDR1 SGHRS, CDR2 YFSETQ. The CDR3 is made up of 14 amino acids. The chain's CDR3 is CASSLGGYTDTQYF. The DNA of the CDR3 is TGCGCCAGCAGCTTGGGAGGTTACACAGATACGCAGTATTTT.

Only a few counts were recorded for this clonotype. CDR3: CASSLGQGFSEKLFF. CDR3 DNA: TGCGCCAGCAGCTTGGGACAGGGATTTTCTGAAAAACTGTTTTTT. The chain employs TRBV5-1 and TRBJ1-4; 7 positions agree with TRBD1. The length of the CDR3 is 15 residues. V was clipped by 0 bases and J by 7 bases; unmatched bases: 6. The germline gives CDR1 SGHRS, CDR2 YFSETQ.

CDR3 nucleotides: TGTGCCAGCAGTTACCCCCGGACAGGGAGCCCTCTCTTCCTCTATGGCTACACCTTC. It encodes CASSYPRTGSPLFLYGYTF. The J gene is TRBJ1-2, the V gene TRBV6-2 or TRBV6-3; 8 bases map to TRBD1. V lost 2 bases to trimming and J lost 4 bases; unmatched junction nucleotides: 18. From germline, CDR1 is MNHEY and CDR2 SVGEGT. The CDR3 is 19 amino acids.

Points on this clonotype: This clone may be a read error of a much larger clone one base away. DNA of the CDR3: TGTGCCAGCAGTTCTATCGGCGGGCCGCTCGGTGAGCAGTTCTTC. This translates into CASSSIGGPLGEQFF. The chain combines TRBV6-2 or TRBV6-3 with TRBJ2-1; tentative D call: TRBD2 (5 bases). This CDR3 has 15 amino acids. Trimming removed 4 bases from V and 9 bases from J, with 19 bases in between. Germline lookup yields CDR1 MNHEY and CDR2 SVGEGT.

The gene calls are TRBV28 and TRBJ1-2; 8 bases are shared with TRBD1. Germline loops: CDR1 MDHEN, CDR2 SYDVKM. CDR3 size: 12 residues. The trim removed 10 bases at V and 8 bases at J, leaving 9 bases unmatched. CDR3 sequence (DNA): TGTGCCACCACAGGGGGAGAGGACGGCTACACCTTC. This sequence encodes CATTGGEDGYTF.

This clonotype was counted a few times. A much larger clonotype is one base distant, so this may be a read error. The chain recombines TRBV29-1 with TRBJ1-1; D is perhaps TRBD1 (5 bases). CDR3 length equals 13 residues. Germline V gene data show CDR1 as SQVTM and CDR2 as ANQGSEA. V gave up 5 bases and J gave up 4 bases, with 14 bases separating them. CDR3 bases: TGCAGCGTTAAGCAGGGTATTTTCACTGAAGCTTTCTTT. Protein: CSVKQGIFTEAFF.

As to this clonotype: This may stem from a read error, because a much larger clone lies one nucleotide away. Written as DNA, the CDR3 is TGCAGCGTTGAAGCCAGGACAGGGGAGTTAGATACGCAGTATTTT. This sequence encodes CSVEARTGELDTQYF. The chain is built from TRBV29-1 and TRBJ2-3, with 9 bases lining up with TRBD1. The junction had 7 bases not matched to a gene; V was cut back by 1 base and J by 5 bases. Germline loops: CDR1 SQVTM, CDR2 ANQGSEA. The CDR3 sequence is 15 residues long.

This clonotype was seen only a few times. The chain employs TRBV7-8 and TRBJ1-4, with 7 bases lining up with TRBD1. The CDR3 length is 15 residues. Germline V gene sequence: CDR1 SGHVS, CDR2 FQNEAQ. After removal of 6 bases from V and 1 base from J, the junction contained 5 bases not matched to a gene. In nucleotides, the CDR3 is TGTGCCAGCAGACGGACAGGTCAAACTAATGAAAAACTGTTTTTT. This translates into CASRRTGQTNEKLFF.

Turning to this clonotype: One base away lies a much larger clone, so this may be a sequencing read error. The chain uses TRBV6-6 and TRBJ2-5, with 10 nucleotides matching TRBD1. Per germline, CDR1 MNHNY and CDR2 SVGAGI (reference sequence). The CDR3 loop spans 15 amino acids. The CDR3, as DNA: TGTGACAGCAGTTCCGCCGGGACAGGGGAAGAGACCCAGTACTTC. This gives the protein CDSSSAGTGEETQYF.

This clonotype was recorded a few times. The chain recombines TRBV28 with TRBJ1-1, with D possibly being TRBD1 (5 bases). Germline values: CDR1 MDHEN, CDR2 SYDVKM. Trimming removed 3 bases from V and 2 bases from J, with 10 bases in between. CDR3 length: 14 residues. CDR3 sequence (DNA): TGTGCCAGCAGTTTTGGCAGGGCCAACACTGAAGCTTTCTTT. This codes for CASSFGRANTEAFF.

Turning to this clonotype: With a much larger clone just one base away, this may be a read error. The chain uses TRBV12-3 or TRBV12-4 and TRBJ1-2, with 7 bases aligning to TRBD1. This CDR3 contains 14 residues. CDR3: CASSISGTDYGNTF. For the CDR3, the DNA is TGTGCCAGCAGTATTTCCGGGACAGACTATGGCAACACCTTC.